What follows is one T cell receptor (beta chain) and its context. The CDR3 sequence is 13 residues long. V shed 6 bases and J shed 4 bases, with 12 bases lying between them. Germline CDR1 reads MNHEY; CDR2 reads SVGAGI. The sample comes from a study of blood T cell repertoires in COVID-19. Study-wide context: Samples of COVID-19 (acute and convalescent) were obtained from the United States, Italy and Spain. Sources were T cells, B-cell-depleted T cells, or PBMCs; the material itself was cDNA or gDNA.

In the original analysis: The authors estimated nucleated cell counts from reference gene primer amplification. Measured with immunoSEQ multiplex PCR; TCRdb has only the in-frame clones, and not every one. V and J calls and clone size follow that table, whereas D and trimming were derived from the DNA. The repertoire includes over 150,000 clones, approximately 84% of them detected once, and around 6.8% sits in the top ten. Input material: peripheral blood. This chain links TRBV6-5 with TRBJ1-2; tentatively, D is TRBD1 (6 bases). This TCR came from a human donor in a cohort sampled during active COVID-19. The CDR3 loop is CASRARTAYGYTF. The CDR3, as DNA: TGTGCCAGCAGGGCCAGGACAGCCTATGGCTACACCTTC.